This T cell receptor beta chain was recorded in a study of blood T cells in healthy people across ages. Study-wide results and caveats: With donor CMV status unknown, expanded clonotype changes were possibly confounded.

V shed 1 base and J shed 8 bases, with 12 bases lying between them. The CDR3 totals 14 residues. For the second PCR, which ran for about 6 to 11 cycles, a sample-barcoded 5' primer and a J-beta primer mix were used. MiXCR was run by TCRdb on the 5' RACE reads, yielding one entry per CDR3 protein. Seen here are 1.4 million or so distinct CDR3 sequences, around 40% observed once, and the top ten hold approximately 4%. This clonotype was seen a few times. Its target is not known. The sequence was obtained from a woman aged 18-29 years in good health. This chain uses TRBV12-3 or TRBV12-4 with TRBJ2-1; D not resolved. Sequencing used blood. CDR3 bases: TGTGCCAGCAGTTTAGTGCTGGGCTTGTATGAGCAGTTCTTC. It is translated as CASSLVLGLYEQFF.